This note documents a single TCR beta chain sequence. Its target is unknown. The input for each TCR library was roughly 3,600 ng of total RNA. TCRdb derives one entry per CDR3 protein from the 5' RACE reads, leaving out DNA. In total, the table holds under 150,000 distinct CDR3 sequences. This sample stems from a study of monozygotic twins with inflammatory bowel disease. CDR3 size: 13 residues. Germline V CDR1 and CDR2: SGHTA, FQGNSA. Overall study findings and caveats: Any single strong signal or clonotype tied to IBD lacked support.

The clonotype comes from a human donor with ulcerative colitis or Crohn's disease, or a healthy co-twin of an affected twin (not recorded which). The rearrangement joins TRBV7-2 to TRBJ2-7; lacking DNA, the TRBD2 call made by TCRdb goes unchecked. Sequenced input: blood. CDR3 residues: CASSLEEGSEQYF.